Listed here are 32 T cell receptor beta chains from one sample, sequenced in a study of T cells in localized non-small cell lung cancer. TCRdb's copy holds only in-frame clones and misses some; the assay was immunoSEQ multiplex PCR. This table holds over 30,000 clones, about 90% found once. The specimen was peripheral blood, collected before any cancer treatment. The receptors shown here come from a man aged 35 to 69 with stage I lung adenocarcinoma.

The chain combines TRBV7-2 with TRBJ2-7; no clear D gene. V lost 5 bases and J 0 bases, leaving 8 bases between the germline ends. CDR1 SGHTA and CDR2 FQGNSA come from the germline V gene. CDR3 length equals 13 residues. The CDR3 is CASSTRPSYEQYF. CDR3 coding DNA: TGTGCCAGCAGCACCCGGCCCTCCTACGAGCAGTACTTC.

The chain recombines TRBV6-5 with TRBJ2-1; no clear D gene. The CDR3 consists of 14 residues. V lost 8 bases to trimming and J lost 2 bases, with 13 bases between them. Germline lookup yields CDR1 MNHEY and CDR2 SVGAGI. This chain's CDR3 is CASSGRATYNEQFF. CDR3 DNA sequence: TGTGCCAGCTCGGGCAGAGCCACCTACAATGAGCAGTTCTTC.

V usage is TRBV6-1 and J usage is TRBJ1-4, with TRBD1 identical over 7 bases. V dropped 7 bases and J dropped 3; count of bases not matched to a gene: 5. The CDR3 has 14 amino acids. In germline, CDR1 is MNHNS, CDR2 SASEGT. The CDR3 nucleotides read TGTGCCAGCACCCCGGGACAGCCTAATGAAAAACTGTTTTTT. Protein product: CASTPGQPNEKLFF.

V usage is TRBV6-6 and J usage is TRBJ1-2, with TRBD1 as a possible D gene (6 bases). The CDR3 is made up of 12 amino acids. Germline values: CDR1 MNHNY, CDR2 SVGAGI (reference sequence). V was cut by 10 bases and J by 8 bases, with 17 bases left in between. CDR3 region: CAISGGGVGYTF. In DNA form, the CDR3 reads TGTGCCATCTCGGGGGGCGGGGTAGGCTACACCTTC.

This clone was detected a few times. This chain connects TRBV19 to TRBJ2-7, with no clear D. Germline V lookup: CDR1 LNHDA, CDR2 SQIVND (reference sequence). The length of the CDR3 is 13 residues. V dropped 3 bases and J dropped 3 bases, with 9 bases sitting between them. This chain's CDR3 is CASSMSAFYEQYF. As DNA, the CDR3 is TGTGCCAGTAGTATGTCCGCGTTCTACGAGCAGTACTTC. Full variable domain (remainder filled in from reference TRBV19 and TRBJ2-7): DGGITQSPKYLFRKEGQNVTLSCEQNLNHDAMYWYRQDPGQGLRLIYYSQIVNDFQKGDIAEGYSVSREKKESFPLTVTSAQKNPTAFYLCASSMSAFYEQYFGPGTRLTVT.

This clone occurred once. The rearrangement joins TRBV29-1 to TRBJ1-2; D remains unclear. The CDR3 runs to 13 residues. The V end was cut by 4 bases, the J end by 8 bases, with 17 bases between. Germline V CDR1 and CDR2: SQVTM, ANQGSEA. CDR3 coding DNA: TGCAGCGTTGGAAGCGTTGGAGGGCTCGGCTACACCTTC. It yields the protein CSVGSVGGLGYTF.

The CDR3 nucleotides read TGTGCCAGCAGTCCCCCACTAGCCTCTGTCTATGGCTACACCTTC. Translated: CASSPPLASVYGYTF. The chain carries TRBV6-1 and TRBJ1-2, with D unclear. Trimming shortened V by 5 bases and J by 4 bases, and 17 bases separated the two germline ends. CDR3 length equals 15 residues. CDR1 and CDR2 (germline): MNHNS, SASEGT.

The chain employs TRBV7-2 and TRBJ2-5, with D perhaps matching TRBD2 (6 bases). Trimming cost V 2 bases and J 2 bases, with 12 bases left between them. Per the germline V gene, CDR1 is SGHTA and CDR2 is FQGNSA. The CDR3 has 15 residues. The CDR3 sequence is CASSLLWGVQETQYF. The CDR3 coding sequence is TGTGCCAGCAGCTTATTGTGGGGGGTGCAAGAGACCCAGTACTTC.

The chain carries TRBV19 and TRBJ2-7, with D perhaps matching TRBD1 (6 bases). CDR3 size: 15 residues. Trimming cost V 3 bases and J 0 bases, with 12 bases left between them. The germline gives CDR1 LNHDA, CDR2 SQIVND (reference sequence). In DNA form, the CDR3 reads TGTGCCAGTAGTATCCAGACAGGCAGCTCCTACGAGCAGTACTTC. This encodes CASSIQTGSSYEQYF. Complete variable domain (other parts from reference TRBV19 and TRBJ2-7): DGGITQSPKYLFRKEGQNVTLSCEQNLNHDAMYWYRQDPGQGLRLIYYSQIVNDFQKGDIAEGYSVSREKKESFPLTVTSAQKNPTAFYLCASSIQTGSSYEQYFGPGTRLTVT.

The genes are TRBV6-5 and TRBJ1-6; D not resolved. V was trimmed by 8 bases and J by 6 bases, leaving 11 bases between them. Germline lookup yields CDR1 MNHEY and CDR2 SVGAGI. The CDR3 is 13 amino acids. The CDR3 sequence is CASQDTFNSPLHF. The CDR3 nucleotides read TGTGCCAGCCAGGATACCTTTAATTCACCCCTCCACTTT.

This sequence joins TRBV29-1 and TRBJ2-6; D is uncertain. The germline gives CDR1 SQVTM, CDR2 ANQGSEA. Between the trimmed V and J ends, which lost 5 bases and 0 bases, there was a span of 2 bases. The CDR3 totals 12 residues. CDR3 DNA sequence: TGCAGCGTTAACTCTGGGGCCAACGTCCTGACTTTC. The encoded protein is CSVNSGANVLTF.

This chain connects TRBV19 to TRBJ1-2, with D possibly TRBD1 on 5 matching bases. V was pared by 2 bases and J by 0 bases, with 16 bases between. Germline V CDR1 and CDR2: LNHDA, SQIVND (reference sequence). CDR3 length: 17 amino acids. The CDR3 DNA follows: TGTGCCAGTAGTATACAGGGTACCCTCCGCTCTAACTATGGCTACACCTTC. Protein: CASSIQGTLRSNYGYTF.

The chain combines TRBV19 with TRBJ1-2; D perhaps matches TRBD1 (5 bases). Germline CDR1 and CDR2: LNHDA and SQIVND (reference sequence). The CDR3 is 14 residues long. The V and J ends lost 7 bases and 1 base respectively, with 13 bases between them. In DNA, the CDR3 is TGTGCCAGTATCGGGGGGGGAGATAACTATGGCTACACCTTC. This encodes CASIGGGDNYGYTF.

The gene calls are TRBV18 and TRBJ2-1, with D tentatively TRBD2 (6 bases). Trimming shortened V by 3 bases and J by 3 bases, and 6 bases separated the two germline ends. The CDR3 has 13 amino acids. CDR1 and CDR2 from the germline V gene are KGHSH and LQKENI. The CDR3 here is CASSPGGYNEQFF. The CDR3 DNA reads TGTGCCAGCTCACCGGGGGGCTACAATGAGCAGTTCTTC.

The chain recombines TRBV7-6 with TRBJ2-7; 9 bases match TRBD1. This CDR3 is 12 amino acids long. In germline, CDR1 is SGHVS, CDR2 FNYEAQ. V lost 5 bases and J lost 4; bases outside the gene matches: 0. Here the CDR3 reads CASSGQGYEQYF. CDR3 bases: TGTGCCAGCAGCGGACAGGGGTACGAGCAGTACTTC.

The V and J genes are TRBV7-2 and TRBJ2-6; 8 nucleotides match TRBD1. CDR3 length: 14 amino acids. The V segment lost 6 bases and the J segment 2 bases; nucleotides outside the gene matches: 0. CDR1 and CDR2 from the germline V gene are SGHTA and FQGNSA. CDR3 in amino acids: CASRQGAGANVLTF. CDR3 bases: TGTGCCAGCAGACAGGGGGCTGGGGCCAACGTCCTGACTTTC.

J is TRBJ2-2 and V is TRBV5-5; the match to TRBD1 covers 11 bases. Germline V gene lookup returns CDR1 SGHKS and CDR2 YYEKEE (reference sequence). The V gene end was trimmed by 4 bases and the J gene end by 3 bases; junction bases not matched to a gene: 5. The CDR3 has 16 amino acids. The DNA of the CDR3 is TGTGCCAGCAGCCAAAGGACAGGGGGCTACACCGGGGAGCTGTTTTTT. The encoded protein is CASSQRTGGYTGELFF.

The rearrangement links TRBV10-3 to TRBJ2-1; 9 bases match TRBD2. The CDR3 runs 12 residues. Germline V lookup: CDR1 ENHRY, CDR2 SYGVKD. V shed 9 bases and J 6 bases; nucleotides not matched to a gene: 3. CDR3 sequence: CAIFSGGNEQFF. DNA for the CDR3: TGTGCCATTTTTAGCGGGGGCAATGAGCAGTTCTTC.

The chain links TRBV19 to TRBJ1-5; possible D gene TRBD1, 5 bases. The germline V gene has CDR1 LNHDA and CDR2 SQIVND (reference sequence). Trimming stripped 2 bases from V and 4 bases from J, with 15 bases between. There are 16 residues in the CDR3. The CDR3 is CASSIRRGSRNQPQHF. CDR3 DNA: TGTGCCAGTAGTATACGCCGGGGGTCGAGAAATCAGCCCCAGCATTTT.

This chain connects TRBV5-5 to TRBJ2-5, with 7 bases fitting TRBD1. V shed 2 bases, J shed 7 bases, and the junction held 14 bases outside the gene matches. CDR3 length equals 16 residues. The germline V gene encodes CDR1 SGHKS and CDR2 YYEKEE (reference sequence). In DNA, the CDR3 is TGTGCCAGCAGCTTAGTGTCCGGGACAGCCTCGGGGACCCAGTACTTC. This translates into CASSLVSGTASGTQYF.

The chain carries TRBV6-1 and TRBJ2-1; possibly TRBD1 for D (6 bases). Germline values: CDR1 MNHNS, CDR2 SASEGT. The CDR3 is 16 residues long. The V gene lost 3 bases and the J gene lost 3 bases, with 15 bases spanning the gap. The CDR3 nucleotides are TGTGCCAGCAGTGAGTATCAGGGGAACATCTACAATGAGCAGTTCTTC. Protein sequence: CASSEYQGNIYNEQFF.

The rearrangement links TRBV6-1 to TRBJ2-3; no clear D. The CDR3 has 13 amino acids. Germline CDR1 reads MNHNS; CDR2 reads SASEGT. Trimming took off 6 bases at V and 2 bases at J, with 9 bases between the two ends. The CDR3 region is CASRERNTDTQYF. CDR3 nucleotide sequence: TGTGCCAGCAGAGAGAGGAACACAGATACGCAGTATTTT.

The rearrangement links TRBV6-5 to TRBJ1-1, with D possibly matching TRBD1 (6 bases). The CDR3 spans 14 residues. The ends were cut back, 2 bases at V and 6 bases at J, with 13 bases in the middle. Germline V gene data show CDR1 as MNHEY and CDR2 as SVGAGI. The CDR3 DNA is TGTGCCAGCAGTTACACTGGAGCAGGGGCTGAAGCTTTCTTT. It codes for CASSYTGAGAEAFF.

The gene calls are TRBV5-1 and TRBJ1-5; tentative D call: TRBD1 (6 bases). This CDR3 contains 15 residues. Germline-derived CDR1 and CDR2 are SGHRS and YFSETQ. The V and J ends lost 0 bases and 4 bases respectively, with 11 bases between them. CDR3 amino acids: CASSLGGTGNQPQHF. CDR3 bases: TGCGCCAGCAGCTTGGGAGGAACAGGGAATCAGCCCCAGCATTTT.

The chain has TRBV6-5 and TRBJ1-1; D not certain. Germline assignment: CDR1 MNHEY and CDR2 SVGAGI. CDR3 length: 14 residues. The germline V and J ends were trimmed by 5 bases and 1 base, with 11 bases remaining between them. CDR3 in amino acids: CASSATQRNTEAFF. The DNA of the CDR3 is TGTGCCAGCAGTGCAACACAGAGGAACACTGAAGCTTTCTTT.

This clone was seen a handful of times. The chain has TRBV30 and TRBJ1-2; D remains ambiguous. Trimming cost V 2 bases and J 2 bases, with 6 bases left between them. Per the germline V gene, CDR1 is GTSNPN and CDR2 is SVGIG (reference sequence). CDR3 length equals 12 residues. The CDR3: CAWSPLNYGYTF. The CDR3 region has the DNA TGTGCCTGGAGTCCGCTCAACTATGGCTACACCTTC.

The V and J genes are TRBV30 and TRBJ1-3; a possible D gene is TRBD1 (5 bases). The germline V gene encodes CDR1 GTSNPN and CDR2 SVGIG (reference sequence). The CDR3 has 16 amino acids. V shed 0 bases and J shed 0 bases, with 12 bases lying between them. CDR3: CAWSVRQRSSGNTIYF. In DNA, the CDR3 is TGTGCCTGGAGTGTTCGACAGCGATCCTCTGGAAACACCATATATTTT.

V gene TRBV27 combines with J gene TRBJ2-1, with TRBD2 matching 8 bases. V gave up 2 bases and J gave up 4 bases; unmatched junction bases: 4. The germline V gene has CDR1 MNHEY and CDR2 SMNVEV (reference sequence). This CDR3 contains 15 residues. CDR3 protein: CASSLGGGLYNEQFF. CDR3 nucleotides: TGTGCCAGCAGTTTAGGCGGGGGGTTGTACAATGAGCAGTTCTTC.

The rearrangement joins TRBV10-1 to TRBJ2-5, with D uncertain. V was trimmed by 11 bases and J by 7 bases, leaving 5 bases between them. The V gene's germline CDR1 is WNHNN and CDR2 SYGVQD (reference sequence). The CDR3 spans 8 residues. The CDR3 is CAAGTQYF. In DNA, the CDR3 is TGCGCCGCCGGGACCCAGTACTTC.

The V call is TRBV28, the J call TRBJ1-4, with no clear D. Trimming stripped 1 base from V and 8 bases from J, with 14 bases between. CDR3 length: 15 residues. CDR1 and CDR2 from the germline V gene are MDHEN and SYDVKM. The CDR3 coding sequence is TGTGCCAGCAGTTTATTGGCCCAAGCGGGGGAAAAACTGTTTTTT. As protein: CASSLLAQAGEKLFF.

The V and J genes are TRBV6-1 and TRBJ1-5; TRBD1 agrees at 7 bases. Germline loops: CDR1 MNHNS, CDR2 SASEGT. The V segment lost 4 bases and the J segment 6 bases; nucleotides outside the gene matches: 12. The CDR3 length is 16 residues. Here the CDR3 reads CASSGRQGNGAQPQHF. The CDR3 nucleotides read TGTGCCAGCAGTGGTCGACAGGGTAATGGAGCTCAGCCCCAGCATTTT.

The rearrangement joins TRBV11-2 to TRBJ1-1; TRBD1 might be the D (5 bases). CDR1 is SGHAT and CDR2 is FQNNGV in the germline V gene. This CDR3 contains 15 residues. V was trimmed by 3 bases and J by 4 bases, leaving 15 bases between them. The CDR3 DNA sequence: TGTGCCAGCAGCTTCCCACCCAGGGTAGTCACTGAAGCTTTCTTT. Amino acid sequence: CASSFPPRVVTEAFF.